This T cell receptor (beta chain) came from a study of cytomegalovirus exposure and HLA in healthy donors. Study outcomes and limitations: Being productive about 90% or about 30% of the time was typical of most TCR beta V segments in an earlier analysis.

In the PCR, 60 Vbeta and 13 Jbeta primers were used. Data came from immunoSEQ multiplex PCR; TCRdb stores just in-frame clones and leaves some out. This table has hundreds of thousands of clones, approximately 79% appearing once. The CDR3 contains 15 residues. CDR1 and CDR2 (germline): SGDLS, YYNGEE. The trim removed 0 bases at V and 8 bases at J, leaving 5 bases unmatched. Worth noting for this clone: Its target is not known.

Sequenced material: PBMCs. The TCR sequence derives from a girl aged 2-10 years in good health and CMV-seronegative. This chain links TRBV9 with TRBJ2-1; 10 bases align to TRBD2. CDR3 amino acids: CASSVASGRFHEQFF. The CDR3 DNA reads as TGTGCCAGCAGCGTAGCTAGCGGGAGATTCCATGAGCAGTTCTTC.